This T cell receptor (beta chain) emerged from a study of blood T cells in healthy people across ages. Germline V lookup: CDR1 SGHAT, CDR2 FQNNGV. This CDR3 region has 16 residues. A note on this clonotype: A junction boundary mismatches the germline segment, possibly from a read error.

Through a sample-barcoded 5' primer and a J-beta primer mix, a second PCR was run for 7 to 11 cycles. TCRdb called the 5' RACE reads again in MiXCR, with one record for every CDR3 protein. In the table there are approximately 1.5 million distinct CDR3 sequences, about 35% of which are singletons. The V gene is TRBV11-2, the J gene TRBJ2-1, with 8 bases matching TRBD2. The sequence was collected from a woman between 25 and 40 years old in good health. Material for sequencing was blood. CDR3 protein: CASSLEREDSYKEQFF. The CDR3 DNA is TGTGCCAGCAGCTTAGAGCGGGAGGATTCCTACAAGGAGCAGTTCTTC.